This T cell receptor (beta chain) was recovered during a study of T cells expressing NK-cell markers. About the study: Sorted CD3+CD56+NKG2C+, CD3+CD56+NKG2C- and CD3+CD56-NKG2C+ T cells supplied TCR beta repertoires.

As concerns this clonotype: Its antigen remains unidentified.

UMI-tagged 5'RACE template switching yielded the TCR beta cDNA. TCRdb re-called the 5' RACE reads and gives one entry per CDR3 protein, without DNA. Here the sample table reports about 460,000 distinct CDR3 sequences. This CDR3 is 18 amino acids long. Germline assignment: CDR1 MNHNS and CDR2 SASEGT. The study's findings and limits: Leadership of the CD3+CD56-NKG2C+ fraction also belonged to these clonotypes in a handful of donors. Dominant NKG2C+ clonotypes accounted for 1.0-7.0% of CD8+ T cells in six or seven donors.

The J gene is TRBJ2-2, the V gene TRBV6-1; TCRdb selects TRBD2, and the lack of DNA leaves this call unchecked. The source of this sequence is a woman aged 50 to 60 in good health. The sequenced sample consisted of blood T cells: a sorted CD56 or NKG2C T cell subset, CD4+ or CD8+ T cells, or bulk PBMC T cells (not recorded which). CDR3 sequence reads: CASSATTGTSVHTGELFF.